Listed below are T cell receptor beta chains from one sample, sequenced in a study of a mutant IDH1 vaccine in newly diagnosed glioma. These receptors' antigens are unknown. The assay was immunoSEQ multiplex PCR, and TCRdb's table has in-frame clones only and misses some. Of about 55,000 clones detected, 80% appear once; the ten largest clones hold under 8%. The sequencing used PBMCs, collected from a glioma patient whose treatment included an IDH1 peptide vaccine. The receptors shown here come from a man between 35 and 55 years old with glioma. The CDR3 runs from the conserved cysteine through the conserved F or W. A D gene is named only where the DNA matches it firmly. A clone size is listed for some rows: how often the clone was seen (once, few, many), or a class if it is expanded.

V gene	D gene	J gene	clone size	CDR3 DNA	CDR3 protein
TRBV19	TRBD1	TRBJ1-5	-	TGTGCCAGTAGTATGGACAGGGGTTATCAGCCCCAGCATTTT	CASSMDRGYQPQHF
TRBV7-3	-	TRBJ1-2	-	TGTGCCAGCAGCTTAATCCCAGGACCGAACTATGGCTACACCTTC	CASSLIPGPNYGYTF
TRBV19	-	TRBJ1-4	-	TGTGCCAGTAGTATATCCGGGTTTCGGGAAAAACTGTTTTTT	CASSISGFREKLFF
TRBV6-1	TRBD1	TRBJ2-1	-	TGTGCCAGCAGTGGACAGGGTCTAGGGTCCTACAATGAGCAGTTCTTC	CASSGQGLGSYNEQFF
TRBV30	-	TRBJ1-1	few	TGTGCCTGGAGTCAGGGGAACACTGAAGCTTTCTTT	CAWSQGNTEAFF
TRBV7-9	-	TRBJ2-7	-	TGTGCCAGCAGGCCGAGCTCCTACGAGCAGTACTTC	CASRPSSYEQYF
TRBV18	TRBD2	TRBJ2-5	-	TGTGCCAGCATGCTCCGGGAGGAAGAGACCCAGTACTTC	CASMLREEETQYF
TRBV2	-	TRBJ1-1	-	TGTGCCAGCGAAGATTCGGGGACTGAAGCTTTCTTT	CASEDSGTEAFF
TRBV11-1	-	TRBJ2-7	few	TGTGCCGGTATAATCGGGACTCCCCCCTACGAGCAGTACTTC	CAGIIGTPPYEQYF
TRBV5-6	-	TRBJ2-7	-	TGTGCCAGCAGCTTGACCAACCGGAGGGGCGAGCAGTACTTC	CASSLTNRRGEQYF
TRBV6-5	-	TRBJ1-1	-	TGTGCCAGCAGCCAACAGGGACATCTGAACACTGAAGCTTTCTTT	CASSQQGHLNTEAFF
TRBV29-1	-	TRBJ1-3	-	TGCAGCGTTTCGGGCGGGAACTCTGGAAACACCATATATTTT	CSVSGGNSGNTIYF
TRBV4-1	-	TRBJ2-2	-	TGCGCCAGCAGCCAAAGTGGGCAAACGAACACCGGGGAGCTGTTTTTT	CASSQSGQTNTGELFF
TRBV4-2	-	TRBJ2-3	once	TGTGCCAGCAGCCAAGATCGGGGGGGGGACAGGCATGCAGATACGCAGTATTTT	CASSQDRGGDRHADTQYF
TRBV5-5	-	TRBJ2-7	-	TGTGCCAGCAGCTGGGGGGACGGCAGATGGGACTTC	CASSWGDGRWDF